These 10 T cell receptor beta chains were sequenced from one sample in a study of CD8 T cells in ankylosing spondylitis. TCRdb re-called the 5' RACE reads through MiXCR, storing one row per CDR3 protein. This table holds fewer than 180,000 distinct CDR3 sequences, 40% to 50% found once. The sequencing sample was made of synovial fluid, either unsorted or a sorted T cell fraction (not recorded which). The receptor source for this set is a male donor with ankylosing spondylitis.

This clonotype is medium-sized (0.01 to 0.1%). This sequence joins TRBV6-2 or TRBV6-3 and TRBJ1-5; D remains unclear. V lost 6 bases and J lost 5, with 20 bases in between. The CDR3 loop spans 16 amino acids. Germline lookup yields CDR1 MNHEY and CDR2 SVGEGT. As DNA, the CDR3 is TGTGCCAGCAGCCGTGTCCAGTGGGCGATGTATCAGCCCCAGCATTTT. Protein: CASSRVQWAMYQPQHF.

This clonotype was seen once. The chain has TRBV4-1 and TRBJ2-2, with D perhaps given as TRBD1 or TRBD2 (5 bases each). V lost 0 bases to trimming and J lost 2 bases, with 22 bases between them. The CDR3 sequence is 20 residues long. CDR1 and CDR2 from the germline V gene are MGHRA and YSYEKL. The CDR3: CASSQDGSFWGFVNTGELFF. CDR3 sequence (DNA): TGCGCCAGCAGCCAAGATGGCTCTTTTTGGGGGTTTGTCAACACCGGGGAGCTGTTTTTT.

The chain joins TRBV20-1 to TRBJ2-2, with a possible D match to TRBD2 (6 bases). The germline V gene encodes CDR1 DFQATT and CDR2 SNEGSKA (reference sequence). With 2 bases removed from V and 3 bases from J, the gap between germline ends came to 13 bases. The CDR3 consists of 15 residues. CDR3 sequence reads: CSARIGGRDTGELFF. CDR3 DNA sequence: TGCAGTGCTAGAATCGGGGGAAGAGACACCGGGGAGCTGTTTTTT.

This clonotype was counted only a few times. V usage is TRBV7-2 and J usage is TRBJ1-1, with D unresolved. Trimming removed 5 bases from V and 2 bases from J, with 6 bases in between. Germline values: CDR1 SGHTA, CDR2 FQGNSA. The CDR3 sequence is 12 residues long. In nucleotides, the CDR3 is TGTGCCAGCAGCCACCCAAACACTGAAGCTTTCTTT. It yields the protein CASSHPNTEAFF.

This clonotype was counted a few times. The chain links TRBV10-3 to TRBJ2-3, with 10 positions matching TRBD2. CDR3 length equals 17 residues. The J segment lost 5 bases and the V segment lost 2 bases, leaving 10 bases of the junction unmatched. From germline, CDR1 is ENHRY and CDR2 SYGVKD. The CDR3: CAISEPFLAGVRDTQYF. The CDR3 DNA follows: TGTGCCATCAGTGAGCCTTTCCTAGCGGGAGTGAGAGATACGCAGTATTTT.

The chain is built from TRBV5-4 and TRBJ2-6, with D maybe TRBD1 (5 bases). This CDR3 has 15 residues. The germline V and J ends were trimmed by 3 bases and 0 bases, with 7 bases remaining between them. Per the germline V gene, CDR1 is SGHNT and CDR2 is YYREEE (reference sequence). CDR3 coding DNA: TGTGCCAGCAGCTCAGACAGCTCTGGGGCCAACGTCCTGACTTTC. It is translated as CASSSDSSGANVLTF.

The rearrangement joins TRBV21-1 to TRBJ1-2. TRBV21-1 is classified as a pseudogene. CDR3 length: 13 residues. The CDR3 nucleotides read TGTGCCAGCAGCTCGTCGGAGCCGTATGGCTACACCTTC. Its protein is CASSSSEPYGYTF.

The rearrangement links TRBV28 to TRBJ2-1; perhaps TRBD2 as D (5 bases). Trimming removed 8 bases at V and 5 bases at J, with 13 bases between. The CDR3 is 13 residues long. From germline, CDR1 is MDHEN and CDR2 SYDVKM. The CDR3 nucleotides are TGTGCCAGCTACCTAGAGACTAACAATGAGCAGTTCTTC. Protein sequence: CASYLETNNEQFF.

This clonotype showed up many times. DNA for the CDR3: TGTGCCAGCAGCCCGTTGGAAGTTACGGGACCTCTCACAGATACGCAGTATTTT. Translated, it gives CASSPLEVTGPLTDTQYF. The V and J genes are TRBV11-1 and TRBJ2-3; D possibly uses TRBD1 or TRBD2 (5 bases each). V was cut by 5 bases and J by 2 bases, with 23 bases left in between. Germline loops: CDR1 SGHAT, CDR2 FQDESV (reference sequence). This CDR3 is 18 amino acids long.

This clonotype has just a few counts. The chain employs TRBV11-2 and TRBJ2-1; TRBD2 is a possible D gene (6 bases). Germline V gene lookup returns CDR1 SGHAT and CDR2 FQNNGV. The CDR3 covers 17 residues. V was clipped by 1 base and J by 7 bases, with 20 bases between them. In DNA form, the CDR3 reads TGTGCCAGCAGCTTAGCAGGACCCCTTATGGGGAGGAATGAGCAGTTCTTC. Translation: CASSLAGPLMGRNEQFF.